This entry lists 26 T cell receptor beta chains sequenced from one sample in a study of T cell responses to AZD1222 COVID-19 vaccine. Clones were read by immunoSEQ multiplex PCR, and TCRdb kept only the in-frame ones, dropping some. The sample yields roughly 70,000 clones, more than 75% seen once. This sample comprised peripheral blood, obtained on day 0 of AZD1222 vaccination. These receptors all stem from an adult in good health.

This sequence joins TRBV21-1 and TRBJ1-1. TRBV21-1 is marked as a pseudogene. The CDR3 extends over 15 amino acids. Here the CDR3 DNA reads TGTGCCAGCAATACCCTCCGGGATGTGATGACTGAAGCTTTCTTT. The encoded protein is CASNTLRDVMTEAFF.

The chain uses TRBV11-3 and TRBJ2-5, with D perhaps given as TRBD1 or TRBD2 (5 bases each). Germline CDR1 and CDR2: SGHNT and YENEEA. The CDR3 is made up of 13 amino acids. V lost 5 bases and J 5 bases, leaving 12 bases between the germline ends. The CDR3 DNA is TGTGCCAGCAGCCGCACGAGGGGTGAGACCCAGTACTTC. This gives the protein CASSRTRGETQYF.

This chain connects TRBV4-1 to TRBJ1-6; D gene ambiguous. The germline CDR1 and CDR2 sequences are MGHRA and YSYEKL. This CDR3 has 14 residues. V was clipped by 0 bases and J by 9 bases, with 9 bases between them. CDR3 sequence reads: CASSQDRAGSPLHF. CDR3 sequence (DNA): TGCGCCAGCAGCCAAGATAGGGCGGGTTCACCCCTCCACTTT.

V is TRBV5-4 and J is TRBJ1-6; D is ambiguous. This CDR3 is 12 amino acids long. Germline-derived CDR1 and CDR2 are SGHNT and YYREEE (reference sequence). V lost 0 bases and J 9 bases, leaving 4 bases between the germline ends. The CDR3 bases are TGTGCCAGCAGCTTGGTGGGTTCACCCCTCCACTTT. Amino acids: CASSLVGSPLHF.

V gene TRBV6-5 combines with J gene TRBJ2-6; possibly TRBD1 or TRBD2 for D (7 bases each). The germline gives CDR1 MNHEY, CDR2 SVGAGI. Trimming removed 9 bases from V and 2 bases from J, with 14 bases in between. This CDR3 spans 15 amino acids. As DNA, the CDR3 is TGTGCCAGTTCACAGGGGAGGGCTGGGGCCAACGTCCTGACTTTC. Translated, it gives CASSQGRAGANVLTF.

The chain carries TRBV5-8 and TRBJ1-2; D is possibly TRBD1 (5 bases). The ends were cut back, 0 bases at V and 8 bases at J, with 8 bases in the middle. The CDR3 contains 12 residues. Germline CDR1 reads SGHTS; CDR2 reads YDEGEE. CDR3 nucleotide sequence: TGTGCCAGCAGCTTGGACGGGACCGGCTACACCTTC. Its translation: CASSLDGTGYTF.

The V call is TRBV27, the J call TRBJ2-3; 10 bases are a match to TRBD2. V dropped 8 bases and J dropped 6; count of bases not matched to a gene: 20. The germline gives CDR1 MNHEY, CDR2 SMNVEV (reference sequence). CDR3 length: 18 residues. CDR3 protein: CASGGQPILAGFSDTQYF. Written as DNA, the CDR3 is TGTGCCAGCGGGGGACAGCCTATACTAGCGGGGTTTAGCGATACGCAGTATTTT.

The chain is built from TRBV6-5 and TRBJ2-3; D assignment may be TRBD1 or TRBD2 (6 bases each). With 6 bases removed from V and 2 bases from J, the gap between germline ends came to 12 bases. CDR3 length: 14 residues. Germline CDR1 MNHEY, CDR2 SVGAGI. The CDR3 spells CASRGGGNTDTQYF. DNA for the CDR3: TGTGCCAGCAGAGGAGGGGGAAACACAGATACGCAGTATTTT.

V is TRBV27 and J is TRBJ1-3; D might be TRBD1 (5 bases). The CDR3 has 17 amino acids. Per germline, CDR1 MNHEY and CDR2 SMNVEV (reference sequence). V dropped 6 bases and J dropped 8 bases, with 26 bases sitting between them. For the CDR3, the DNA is TGTGCCAGCAGGCTCCACCCCCGGGACGGCAAACTTGACACCATATATTTT. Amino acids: CASRLHPRDGKLDTIYF.

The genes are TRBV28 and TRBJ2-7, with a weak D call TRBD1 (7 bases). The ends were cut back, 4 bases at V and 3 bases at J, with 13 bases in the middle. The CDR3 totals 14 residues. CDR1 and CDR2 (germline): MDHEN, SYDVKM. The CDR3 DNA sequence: TGTGCCAGCAGTTCTCAGGGGGGAGGCTACGAGCAGTACTTC. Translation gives CASSSQGGGYEQYF.

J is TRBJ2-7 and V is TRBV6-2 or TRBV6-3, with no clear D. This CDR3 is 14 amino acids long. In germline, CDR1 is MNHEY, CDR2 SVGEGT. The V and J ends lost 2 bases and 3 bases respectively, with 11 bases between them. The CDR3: CASSYIRGYYEQYF. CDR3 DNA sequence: TGTGCCAGCAGTTACATCCGAGGCTACTACGAGCAGTACTTC.

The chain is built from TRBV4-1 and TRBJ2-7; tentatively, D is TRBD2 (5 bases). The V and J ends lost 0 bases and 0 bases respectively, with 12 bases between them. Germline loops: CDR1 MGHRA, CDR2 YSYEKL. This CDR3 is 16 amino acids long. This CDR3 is CASSQESGPSSYEQYF. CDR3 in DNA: TGCGCCAGCAGCCAAGAGAGCGGACCGAGCTCCTACGAGCAGTACTTC.

The CDR3 DNA is TGTGCCAGCTCACCCGCTCAAGCGGGAGGGGGGGGCGAGCAGTACTTC. Translating it yields CASSPAQAGGGGEQYF. The V call is TRBV18, the J call TRBJ2-7; 10 bases fit TRBD2. With V trimmed by 3 bases and J by 6 bases, 11 bases remained unmatched. The CDR3 runs to 16 residues. Germline V gene lookup returns CDR1 KGHSH and CDR2 LQKENI.

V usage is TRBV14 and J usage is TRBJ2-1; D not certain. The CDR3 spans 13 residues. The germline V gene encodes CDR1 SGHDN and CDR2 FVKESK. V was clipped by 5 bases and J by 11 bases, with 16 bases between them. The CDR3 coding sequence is TGTGCCAGCAGCTCCTCCGGCGGTTCCCAGCAGTTCTTC. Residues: CASSSSGGSQQFF.

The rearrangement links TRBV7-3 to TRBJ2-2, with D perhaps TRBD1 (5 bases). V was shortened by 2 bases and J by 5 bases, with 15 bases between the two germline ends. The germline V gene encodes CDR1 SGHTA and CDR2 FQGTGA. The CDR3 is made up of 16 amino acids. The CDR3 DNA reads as TGTGCCAGCAGCTTACGAGCTAGGGGTGCAACCGGGGAGCTGTTTTTT. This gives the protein CASSLRARGATGELFF. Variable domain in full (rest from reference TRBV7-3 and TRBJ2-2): GAGVSQTPSNKVTEKGKYVELRCDPISGHTALYWYRQSLGQGPEFLIYFQGTGAADDSGLPNDRFFAVRPEGSVSTLKIQRTERGDSAVYLCASSLRARGATGELFFGEGSRLTVL.

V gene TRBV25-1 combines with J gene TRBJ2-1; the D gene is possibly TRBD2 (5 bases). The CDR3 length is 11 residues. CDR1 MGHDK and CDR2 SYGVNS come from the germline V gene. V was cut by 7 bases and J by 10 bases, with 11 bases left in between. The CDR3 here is CASTPGVEQFF. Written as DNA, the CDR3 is TGTGCCAGCACCCCCGGGGTAGAGCAGTTCTTC.

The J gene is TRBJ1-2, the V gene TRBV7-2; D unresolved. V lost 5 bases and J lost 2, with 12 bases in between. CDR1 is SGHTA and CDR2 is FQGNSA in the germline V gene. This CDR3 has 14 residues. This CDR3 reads CASSLSNPNYGYTF. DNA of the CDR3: TGTGCCAGCAGCCTGAGTAACCCCAACTATGGCTACACCTTC.

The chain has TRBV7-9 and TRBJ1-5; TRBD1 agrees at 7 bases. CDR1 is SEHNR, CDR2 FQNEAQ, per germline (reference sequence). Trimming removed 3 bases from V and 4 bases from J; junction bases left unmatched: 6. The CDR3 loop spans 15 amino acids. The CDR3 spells CASSLGTAPNQPQHF. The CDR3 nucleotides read TGTGCCAGCAGCTTGGGGACAGCTCCTAATCAGCCCCAGCATTTT.

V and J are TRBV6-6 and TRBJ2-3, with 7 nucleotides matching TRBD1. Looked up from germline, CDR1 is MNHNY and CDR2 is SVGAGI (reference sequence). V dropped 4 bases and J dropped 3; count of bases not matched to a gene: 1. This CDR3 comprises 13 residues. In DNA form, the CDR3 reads TGTGCCAGCAGTTCACAGGGGACAGATACGCAGTATTTT. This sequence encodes CASSSQGTDTQYF.

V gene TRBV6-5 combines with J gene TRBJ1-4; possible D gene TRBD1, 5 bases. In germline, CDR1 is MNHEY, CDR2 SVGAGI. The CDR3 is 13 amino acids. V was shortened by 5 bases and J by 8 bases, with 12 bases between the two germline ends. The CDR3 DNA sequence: TGTGCCAGCAGTATGGGGTGGGGCGAAAAACTGTTTTTT. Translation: CASSMGWGEKLFF.

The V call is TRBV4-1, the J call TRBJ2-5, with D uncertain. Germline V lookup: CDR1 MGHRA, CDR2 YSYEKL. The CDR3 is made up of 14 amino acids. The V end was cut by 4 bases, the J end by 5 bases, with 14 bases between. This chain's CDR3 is CASSRARLGETQYF. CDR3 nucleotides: TGCGCCAGCAGCCGCGCCAGGCTAGGCGAGACCCAGTACTTC.

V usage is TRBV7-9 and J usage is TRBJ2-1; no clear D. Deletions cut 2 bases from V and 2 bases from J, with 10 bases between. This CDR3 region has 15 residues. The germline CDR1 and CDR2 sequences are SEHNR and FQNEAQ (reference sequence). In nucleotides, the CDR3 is TGTGCCAGCAGCTTATTGGGATCTACCTACAATGAGCAGTTCTTC. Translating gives CASSLLGSTYNEQFF.

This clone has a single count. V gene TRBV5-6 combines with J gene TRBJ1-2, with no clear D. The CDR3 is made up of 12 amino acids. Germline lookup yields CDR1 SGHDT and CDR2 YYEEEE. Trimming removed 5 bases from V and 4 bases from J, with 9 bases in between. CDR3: CASRQYSYGYTF. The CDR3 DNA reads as TGTGCCAGCAGACAATACTCCTATGGCTACACCTTC.

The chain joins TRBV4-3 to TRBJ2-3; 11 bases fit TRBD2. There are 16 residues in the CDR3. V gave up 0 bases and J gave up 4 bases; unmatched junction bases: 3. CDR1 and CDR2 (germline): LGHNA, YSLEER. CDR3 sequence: CASSQDSGGASDTQYF. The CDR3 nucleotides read TGCGCCAGCAGCCAAGATAGCGGGGGGGCATCAGATACGCAGTATTTT.

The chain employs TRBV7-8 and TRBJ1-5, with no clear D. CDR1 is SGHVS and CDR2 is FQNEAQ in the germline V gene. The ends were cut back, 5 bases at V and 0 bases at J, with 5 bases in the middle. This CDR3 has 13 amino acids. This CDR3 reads CASSPASNQPQHF. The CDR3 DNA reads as TGTGCCAGCAGCCCTGCTAGCAATCAGCCCCAGCATTTT.

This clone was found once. CDR3 amino acids: CASSLVGTGGPYEQYF. CDR3 coding DNA: TGTGCCAGCAGCTTAGTTGGGACAGGGGGACCCTACGAGCAGTACTTC. The chain recombines TRBV7-9 with TRBJ2-7; TRBD1 agrees at 11 bases. V dropped 1 base and J dropped 2; count of bases not matched to a gene: 4. The CDR3 spans 16 residues. The germline V gene encodes CDR1 SEHNR and CDR2 FQNEAQ (reference sequence).